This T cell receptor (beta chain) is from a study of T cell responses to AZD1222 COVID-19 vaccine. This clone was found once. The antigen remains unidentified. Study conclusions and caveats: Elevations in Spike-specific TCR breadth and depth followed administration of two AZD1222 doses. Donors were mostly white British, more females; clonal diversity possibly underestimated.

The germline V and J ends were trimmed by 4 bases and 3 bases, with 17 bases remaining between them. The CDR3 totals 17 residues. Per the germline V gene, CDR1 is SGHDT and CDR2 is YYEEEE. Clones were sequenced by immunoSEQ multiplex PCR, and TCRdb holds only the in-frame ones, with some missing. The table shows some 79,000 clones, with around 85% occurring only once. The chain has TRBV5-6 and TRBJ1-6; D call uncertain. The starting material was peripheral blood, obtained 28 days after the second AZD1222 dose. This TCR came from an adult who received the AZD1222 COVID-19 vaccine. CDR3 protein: CASSLGGPSLYNSPLHF. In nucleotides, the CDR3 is TGTGCCAGCAGCCTCGGCGGTCCGAGCCTCTATAATTCACCCCTCCACTTT.